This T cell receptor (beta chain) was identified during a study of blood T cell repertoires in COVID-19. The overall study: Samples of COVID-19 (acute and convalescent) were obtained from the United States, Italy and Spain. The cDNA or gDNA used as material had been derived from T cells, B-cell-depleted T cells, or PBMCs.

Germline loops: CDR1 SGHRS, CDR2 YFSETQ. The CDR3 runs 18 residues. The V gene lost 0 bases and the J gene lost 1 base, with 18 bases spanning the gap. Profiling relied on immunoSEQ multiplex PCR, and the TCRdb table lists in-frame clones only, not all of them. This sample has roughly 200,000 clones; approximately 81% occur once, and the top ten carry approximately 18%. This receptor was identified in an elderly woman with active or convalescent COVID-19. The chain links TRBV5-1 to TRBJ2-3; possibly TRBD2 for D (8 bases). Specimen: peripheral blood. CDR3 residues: CASSLAGQAGGGTDTQYF. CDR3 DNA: TGCGCCAGCAGCTTGGCCGGACAGGCGGGAGGTGGCACAGATACGCAGTATTTT.